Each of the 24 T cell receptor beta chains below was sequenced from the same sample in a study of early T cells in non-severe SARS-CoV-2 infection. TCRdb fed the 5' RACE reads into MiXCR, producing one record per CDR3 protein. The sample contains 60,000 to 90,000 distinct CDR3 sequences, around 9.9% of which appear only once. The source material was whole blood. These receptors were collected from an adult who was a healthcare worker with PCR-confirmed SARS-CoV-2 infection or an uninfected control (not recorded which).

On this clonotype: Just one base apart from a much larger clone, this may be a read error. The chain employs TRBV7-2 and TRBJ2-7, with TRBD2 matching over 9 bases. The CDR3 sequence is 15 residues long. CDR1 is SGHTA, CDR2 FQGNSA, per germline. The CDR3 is CVSAAPGLAYDEQYF. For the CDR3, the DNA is TGTGTCAGCGCGGCCCCGGGACTAGCTTATGACGAGCAGTACTTC. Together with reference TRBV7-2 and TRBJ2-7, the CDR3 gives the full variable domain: GAGVSQSPSNKVTEKGKDVELRCDPISGHTALYWYRQSLGQGLEFLIYFQGNSAPDKSGLPSDRFSAERTGGSVSTLTIQRTQQEDSAVYLCVSAAPGLAYDEQYFGPGTRLTVT.

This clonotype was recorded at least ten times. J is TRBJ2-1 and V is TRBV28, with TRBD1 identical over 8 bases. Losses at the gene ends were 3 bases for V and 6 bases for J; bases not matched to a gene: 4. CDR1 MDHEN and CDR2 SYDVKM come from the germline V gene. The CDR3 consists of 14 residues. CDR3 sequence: CASSFRTGINEQFF. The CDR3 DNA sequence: TGTGCCAGCAGTTTCAGGACAGGGATCAATGAGCAGTTCTTC.

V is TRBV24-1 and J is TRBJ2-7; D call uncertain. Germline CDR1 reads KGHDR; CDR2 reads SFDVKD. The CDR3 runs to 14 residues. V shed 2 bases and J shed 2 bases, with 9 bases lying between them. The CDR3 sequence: CATSDSTSAYEQYF. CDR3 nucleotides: TGTGCCACCAGTGATTCAACTTCCGCCTACGAGCAGTACTTC.

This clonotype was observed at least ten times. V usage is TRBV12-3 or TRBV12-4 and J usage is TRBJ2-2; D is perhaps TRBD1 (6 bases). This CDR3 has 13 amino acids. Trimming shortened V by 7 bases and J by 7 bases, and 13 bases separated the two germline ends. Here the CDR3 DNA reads TGTGCCAGCACAACAGGGTTTGACGGGGAGCTGTTTTTT. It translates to CASTTGFDGELFF.

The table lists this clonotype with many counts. DNA of the CDR3: TGTGCCAGCAGCCAGCCCCTGGCGCGGGGCTACACCTTC. It encodes CASSQPLARGYTF. The gene calls are TRBV7-8 and TRBJ1-2; no clear D. The germline V gene has CDR1 SGHVS and CDR2 FQNEAQ. V lost 5 bases and J 8 bases, leaving 15 bases between the germline ends. The CDR3 covers 13 residues.

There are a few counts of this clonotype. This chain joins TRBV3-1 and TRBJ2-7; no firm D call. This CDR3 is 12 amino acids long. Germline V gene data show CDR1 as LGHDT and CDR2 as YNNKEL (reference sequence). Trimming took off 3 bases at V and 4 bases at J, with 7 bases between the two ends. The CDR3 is CASSHGQYEQYF. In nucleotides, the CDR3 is TGTGCCAGCAGCCACGGTCAGTACGAGCAGTACTTC.

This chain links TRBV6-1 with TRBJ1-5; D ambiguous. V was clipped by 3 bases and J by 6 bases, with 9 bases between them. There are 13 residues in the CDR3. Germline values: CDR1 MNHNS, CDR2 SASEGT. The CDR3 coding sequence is TGTGCCAGCAGTGATGGGCCTCTTCAGCCCCAGCATTTT. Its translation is CASSDGPLQPQHF.

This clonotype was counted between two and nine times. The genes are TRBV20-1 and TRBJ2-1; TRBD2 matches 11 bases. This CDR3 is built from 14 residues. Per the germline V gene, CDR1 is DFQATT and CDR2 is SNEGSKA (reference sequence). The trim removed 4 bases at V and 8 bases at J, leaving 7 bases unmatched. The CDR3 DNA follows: TGCAGTGCTAAGGGGCCGGGACTAGCGGATGAGCAGTTCTTC. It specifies CSAKGPGLADEQFF.

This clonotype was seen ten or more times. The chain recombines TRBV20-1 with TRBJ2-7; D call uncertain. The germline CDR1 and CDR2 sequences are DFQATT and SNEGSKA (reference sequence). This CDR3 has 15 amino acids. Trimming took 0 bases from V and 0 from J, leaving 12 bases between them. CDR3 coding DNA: TGCAGTGCTAGAGATTTCACTACCAGCTCCTACGAGCAGTACTTC. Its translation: CSARDFTTSSYEQYF.

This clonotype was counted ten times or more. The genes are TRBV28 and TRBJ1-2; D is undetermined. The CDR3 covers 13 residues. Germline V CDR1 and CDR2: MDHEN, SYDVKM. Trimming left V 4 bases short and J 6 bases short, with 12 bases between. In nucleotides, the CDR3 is TGTGCCAGCAGTTCGGACGAGGTCCATGGCTACACCTTC. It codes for CASSSDEVHGYTF.

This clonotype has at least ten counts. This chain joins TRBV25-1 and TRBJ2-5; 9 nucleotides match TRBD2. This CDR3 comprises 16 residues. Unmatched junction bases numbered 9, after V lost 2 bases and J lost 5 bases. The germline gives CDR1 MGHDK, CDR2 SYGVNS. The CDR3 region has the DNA TGTGCCAGCAGTGAAGAATACAAGCGGGAGGCGGAGACCCAGTACTTC. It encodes CASSEEYKREAETQYF.

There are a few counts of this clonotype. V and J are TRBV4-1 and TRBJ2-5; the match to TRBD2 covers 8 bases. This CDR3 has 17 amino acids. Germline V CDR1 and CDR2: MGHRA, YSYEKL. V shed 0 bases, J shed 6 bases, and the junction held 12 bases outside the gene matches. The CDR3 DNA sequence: TGCGCCAGCAGCCAAGAGGGGTTCGCGGGAGGCCTGAAGACCCAGTACTTC. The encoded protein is CASSQEGFAGGLKTQYF.

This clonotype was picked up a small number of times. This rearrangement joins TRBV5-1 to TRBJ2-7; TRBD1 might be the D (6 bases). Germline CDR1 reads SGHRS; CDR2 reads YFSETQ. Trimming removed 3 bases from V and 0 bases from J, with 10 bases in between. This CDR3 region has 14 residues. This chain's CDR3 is CASSSGTSSYEQYF. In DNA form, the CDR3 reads TGCGCCAGCAGCTCCGGGACAAGCTCCTACGAGCAGTACTTC.

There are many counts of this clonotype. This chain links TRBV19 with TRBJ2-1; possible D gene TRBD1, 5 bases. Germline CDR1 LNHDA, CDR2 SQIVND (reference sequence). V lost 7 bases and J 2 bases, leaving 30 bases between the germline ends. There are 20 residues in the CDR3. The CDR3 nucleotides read TGTGCCAGTATTAAATCGTCGACAGCTCCACTTTTACCTCCCTACAATGAGCAGTTCTTC. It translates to CASIKSSTAPLLPPYNEQFF.

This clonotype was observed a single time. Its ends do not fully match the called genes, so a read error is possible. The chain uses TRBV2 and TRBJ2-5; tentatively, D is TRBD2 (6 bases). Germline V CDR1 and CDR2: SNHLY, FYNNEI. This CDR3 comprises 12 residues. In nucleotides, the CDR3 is TGTGCCAGCAAGGGACTCTACCACCCCGAGAACTTC. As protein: CASKGLYHPENF. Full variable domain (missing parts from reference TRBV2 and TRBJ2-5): EPEVTQTPSHQVTQMGQEVILRCVPISNHLYFYWYRQILGQKVEFLVSFYNNEISEKSEIFDDQFSVERPDGSNFTLKIRSTKLEDSAMYFCASKGLYHPENFGPGTRLLVL.

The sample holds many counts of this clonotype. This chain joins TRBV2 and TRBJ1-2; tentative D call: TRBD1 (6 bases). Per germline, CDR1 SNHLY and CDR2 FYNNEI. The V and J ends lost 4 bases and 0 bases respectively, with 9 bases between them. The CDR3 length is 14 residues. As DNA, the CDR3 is TGTGCCAGCAGTGGGACAGCCACTAACTATGGCTACACCTTC. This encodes CASSGTATNYGYTF.

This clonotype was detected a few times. CDR3 sequence (DNA): TGTGCCAGCACCACATTAGGGCGAGGACTCCAAAACTACAATGAGCAGTTCTTC. It codes for CASTTLGRGLQNYNEQFF. V gene TRBV11-2 combines with J gene TRBJ2-1; possible D gene TRBD2, 5 bases. Between the trimmed V and J ends, which lost 7 bases and 3 bases, there was a span of 25 bases. Germline loops: CDR1 SGHAT, CDR2 FQNNGV. The CDR3 totals 18 residues. Drawing the rest from reference TRBV11-2 and TRBJ2-1, the complete variable domain is EAGVAQSPRYKIIEKRQSVAFWCNPISGHATLYWYQQILGQGPKLLIQFQNNGVVDDSQLPKDRFSAERLKGVDSTLKIQPAKLEDSAVYLCASTTLGRGLQNYNEQFFGPGTRLTVL.

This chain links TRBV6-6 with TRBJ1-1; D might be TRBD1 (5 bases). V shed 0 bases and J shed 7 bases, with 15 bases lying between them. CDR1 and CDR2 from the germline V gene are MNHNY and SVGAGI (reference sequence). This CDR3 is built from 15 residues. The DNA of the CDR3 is TGTGCCAGCAGTTACTCTCCGGGACCGGGAGGTGAAGCTTTCTTT. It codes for CASSYSPGPGGEAFF.

This CDR3 is CASSPTGLTRYEQYF. In DNA form, the CDR3 reads TGTGCCAGCAGTCCCACGGGCCTCACCCGGTACGAGCAGTACTTC. This chain joins TRBV28 and TRBJ2-7; D is ambiguous. The CDR3 extends over 15 amino acids. V was shortened by 5 bases and J by 4 bases, with 18 bases between the two germline ends. The V gene's germline CDR1 is MDHEN and CDR2 SYDVKM. The full variable domain, its missing parts supplied by reference TRBV28 and TRBJ2-7, is DVKVTQSSRYLVKRTGEKVFLECVQDMDHENMFWYRQDPGLGLRLIYFSYDVKMKEKGDIPEGYSVSREKKERFSLILESASTNQTSMYLCASSPTGLTRYEQYFGPGTRLTVT.

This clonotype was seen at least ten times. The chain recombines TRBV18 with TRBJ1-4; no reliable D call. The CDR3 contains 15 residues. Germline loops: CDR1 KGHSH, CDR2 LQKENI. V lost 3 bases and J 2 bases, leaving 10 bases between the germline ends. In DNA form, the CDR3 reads TGTGCCAGCTCACCTAGGGAGGGCACTAATGAAAAACTGTTTTTT. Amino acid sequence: CASSPREGTNEKLFF.

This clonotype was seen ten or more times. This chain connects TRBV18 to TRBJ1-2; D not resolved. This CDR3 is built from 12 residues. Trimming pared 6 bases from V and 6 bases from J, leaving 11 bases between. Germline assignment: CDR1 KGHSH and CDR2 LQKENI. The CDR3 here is CASSIYGDGYTF. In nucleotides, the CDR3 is TGTGCCAGCTCCATTTACGGCGATGGCTACACCTTC.

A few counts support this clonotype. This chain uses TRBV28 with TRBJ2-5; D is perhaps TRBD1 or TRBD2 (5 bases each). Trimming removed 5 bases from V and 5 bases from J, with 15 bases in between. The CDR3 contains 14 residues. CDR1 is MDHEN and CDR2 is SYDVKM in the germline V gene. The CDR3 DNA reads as TGTGCCAGCAGTCCGGGACCTCTCCCCGAGACCCAGTACTTC. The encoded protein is CASSPGPLPETQYF.

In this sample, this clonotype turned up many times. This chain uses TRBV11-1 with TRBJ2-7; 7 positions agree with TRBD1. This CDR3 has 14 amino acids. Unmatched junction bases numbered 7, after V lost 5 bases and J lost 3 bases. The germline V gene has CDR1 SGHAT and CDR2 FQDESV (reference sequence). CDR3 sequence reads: CASSPRDSYYEQYF. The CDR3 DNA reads TGTGCCAGCAGCCCCCGGGACAGTTACTACGAGCAGTACTTC.

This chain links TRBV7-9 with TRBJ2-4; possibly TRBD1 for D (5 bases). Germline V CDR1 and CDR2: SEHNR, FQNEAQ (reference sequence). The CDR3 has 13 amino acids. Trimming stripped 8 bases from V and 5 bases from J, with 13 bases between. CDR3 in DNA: TGTGCCAGCGGAGACAGTTACCAAAACATTCAGTACTTC. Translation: CASGDSYQNIQYF.